What follows is one TCR beta chain and its context. Profiling relied on immunoSEQ multiplex PCR, and the TCRdb table lists in-frame clones only, not all of them. The table has tens of thousands of clones, nearly 95% seen once. Germline CDR1 LGHNA, CDR2 YNFKEQ. The CDR3 runs to 16 residues. The junction had 7 bases not matched to a gene; V was cut back by 2 bases and J by 6 bases. This specimen belongs to a study of T cell changes during pregnancy in multiple sclerosis. The chain recombines TRBV4-2 with TRBJ2-2; 9 positions agree with TRBD1. This TCR came from a female donor with multiple sclerosis, enrolled in a pregnancy study. The input for sequencing was CD4+ T cells from peripheral blood mononuclear cells, taken in the first trimester of pregnancy. The CDR3, as DNA: TGTGCCAGCAGCCAATCGCCGGGACAGGGACCCGGGGAGCTGTTTTTT. Residues: CASSQSPGQGPGELFF.